This entry describes one T cell receptor beta chain. This entry comes from a study of cytomegalovirus exposure and HLA in healthy donors. The CDR3 is 16 amino acids. The germline V and J ends were trimmed by 3 bases and 0 bases, with 12 bases remaining between them. Germline V lookup: CDR1 SGHTA, CDR2 FQGNSA. The PCR had 60 Vbeta and 13 Jbeta primers. Only in-frame clones appear in the TCRdb table, and some are missing; sequencing was by immunoSEQ multiplex PCR. The data show roughly 98,000 clones, 76% seen once. This TCR derives from a man aged 40-55 years in good health and CMV-seronegative. The rearrangement uses TRBV7-2 and TRBJ2-1; D is perhaps TRBD2 (6 bases). Sequencing input: PBMCs. CDR3 loop: CASSLASVSSYNEQFF. CDR3 coding DNA: TGTGCCAGCAGCTTGGCTAGCGTGAGCTCCTACAATGAGCAGTTCTTC.